The rows below give T cell receptor beta chains drawn from one sample of a study of blood T cell repertoires in COVID-19. Clones were read by immunoSEQ multiplex PCR, and TCRdb kept only the in-frame ones, dropping some. This table has 150,000 to 200,000 clones, 80% to 90% appearing once. Sequencing used peripheral blood. These receptors came from a human donor with active or convalescent COVID-19. The donor label of this sample is uncertain. CDR3s include the opening cysteine and the closing phenylalanine or tryptophan. D genes are given only for firm matches. Clone size is given for some rows only: seen once, a few or many times, or a class if the clone is expanded.

v_gene	d_gene	abundance	j_gene	CDR3aa	CDR3nt
TRBV5-4	.	.	TRBJ1-1	CASSLGRVENTEAFF	TGTGCCAGCAGCTTGGGCAGGGTTGAGAACACTGAAGCTTTCTTT
TRBV19	.	few	TRBJ2-2	CASSSGNTGELFF	TGTGCCAGTAGTTCAGGGAACACCGGGGAGCTGTTTTTT
TRBV7-2	TRBD2	.	TRBJ2-3	CASSLLLAGNSRTDTQYF	TGTGCCAGCAGCTTATTACTAGCGGGTAATTCACGCACAGATACGCAGTATTTT
TRBV10-1	.	.	TRBJ2-2	CASSLEGGYSGELFF	TGCGCCAGCAGTTTGGAGGGAGGCTATTCCGGGGAGCTGTTTTTT
TRBV6-5	.	.	TRBJ1-2	CASRPGVQGTDGYTF	TGTGCCAGCAGACCTGGGGTACAGGGAACCGATGGCTACACCTTC
TRBV3-1/TRBV3-2	TRBD2	.	TRBJ2-1	CASSPTSGGDNEQFF	TGTGCCAGCAGCCCAACTAGCGGGGGGGACAATGAGCAGTTCTTC
TRBV7-3	.	.	TRBJ2-2	CASSPTNTGELFF	TGTGCCAGCAGCCCCACGAACACCGGGGAGCTGTTTTTT
TRBV5-1	TRBD1	.	TRBJ2-2	CASSLDRGGTGELFF	TGCGCCAGCAGCCTTGACAGGGGTGGCACCGGGGAGCTGTTTTTT
TRBV28	TRBD1	few	TRBJ1-5	CASITGGYQPQHF	TGTGCCAGCATCACAGGGGGCTATCAGCCCCAGCATTTT
TRBV7-8	TRBD2	.	TRBJ2-1	CASSFTSGANEQFF	TGTGCCAGCAGCTTCACTAGCGGGGCGAATGAGCAGTTCTTC
TRBV3-1/TRBV3-2	.	.	TRBJ2-7	CASSTGIPTYEQYF	TGTGCCAGCAGTACCGGGATCCCGACCTACGAGCAGTACTTC
TRBV6-2/TRBV6-3	.	.	TRBJ1-5	CASSYSGASQPQHF	TGTGCCAGCAGTTACTCGGGGGCGAGTCAGCCCCAGCATTTT
TRBV10-3	TRBD1	.	TRBJ1-2	CAIGVGQGDGYTF	TGTGCCATCGGTGTGGGACAGGGGGATGGCTACACCTTC
TRBV5-1	TRBD2	.	TRBJ2-4	CASSLPTSGPAKNIQYF	TGCGCCAGCAGCCTACCGACTAGCGGGCCGGCCAAAAACATTCAGTACTTC
TRBV9	.	.	TRBJ2-6	CASSVEPGFSSGANVLTF	TGTGCCAGCAGCGTAGAACCGGGGTTCAGCTCTGGGGCCAACGTCCTGACTTTC
TRBV4-3	TRBD2	.	TRBJ2-1	CASSQEEAGGHEQFF	TGCGCCAGCAGCCAAGAAGAAGCGGGGGGCCATGAGCAGTTCTTC
TRBV29-1	.	.	TRBJ2-2	CSVSDRNTGELFF	TGCAGCGTTTCGGACAGGAACACCGGGGAGCTGTTTTTT
TRBV27	TRBD2	.	TRBJ2-7	CASSLFSGGPSYEQYF	TGTGCCAGCAGTCTCTTCAGCGGGGGGCCCTCCTACGAGCAGTACTTC
TRBV5-6	TRBD2	.	TRBJ2-7	CASSPLGSGGLNEQYF	TGTGCCAGCAGCCCCCTAGGGAGCGGGGGCCTCAACGAGCAGTACTTC
TRBV2	.	once	TRBJ2-5	CASSEAPLARETQYF	TGTGCCAGCAGTGAAGCTCCGCTAGCCCGAGAGACCCAGTACTTC
TRBV4-1	TRBD1	.	TRBJ1-2	CASSQTGTVSYGYTF	TGCGCCAGCAGCCAGACAGGGACAGTTAGCTATGGCTACACCTTC
TRBV6-5	.	.	TRBJ1-3	CASTLAGHTIYF	TGTGCCAGCACTCTCGCGGGTCACACCATATATTTT